Sequencing of this TCR beta chain was carried out in a study of blood T cell repertoires in COVID-19. Study in general: There were acute and convalescent COVID-19 samples, and they came from the United States, Italy and Spain.

The table lists this clone with a few counts. Everyone who took part was roughly 18 to 90 years old, and they came from about 25 US areas. Produced via immunoSEQ multiplex PCR; TCRdb's table is partial and in-frame only. The sample has 150,000 to 200,000 clones, roughly 88% seen once; the top ten hold 10% to 15%. The origin of this receptor is an older woman who had recovered from COVID-19. Sequenced material: PBMCs or T cells enriched from blood (not recorded which).

The CDR3 protein is CASSFWGQRTGYTF. CDR3 DNA: TGCGCCAGCAGCTTTTGGGGGCAACGGACTGGCTACACCTTC. This sequence joins TRBV5-1 and TRBJ1-2, with a possible D match to TRBD1 (6 bases). The CDR3 covers 14 residues. The V gene's germline CDR1 is SGHRS and CDR2 YFSETQ. The V and J ends lost 2 bases and 7 bases respectively, with 15 bases between them.